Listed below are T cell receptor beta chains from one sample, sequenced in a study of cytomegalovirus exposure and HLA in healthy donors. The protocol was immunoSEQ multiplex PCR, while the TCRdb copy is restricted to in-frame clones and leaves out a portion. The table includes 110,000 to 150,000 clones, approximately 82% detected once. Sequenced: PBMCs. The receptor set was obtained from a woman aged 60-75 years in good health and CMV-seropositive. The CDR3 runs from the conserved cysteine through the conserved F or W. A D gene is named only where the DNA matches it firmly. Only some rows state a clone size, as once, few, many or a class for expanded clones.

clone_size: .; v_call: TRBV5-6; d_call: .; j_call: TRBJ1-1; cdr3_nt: TGTGCCAGCAGCTTTGGCCTCTCGGCCACAGAATACACTGAAGCTTTCTTT; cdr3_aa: CASSFGLSATEYTEAFF
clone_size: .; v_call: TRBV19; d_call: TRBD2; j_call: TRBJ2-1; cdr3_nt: TGTGCCAGTTCCGGGACTAGCCCCTACTACAATGAGCAGTTCTTC; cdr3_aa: CASSGTSPYYNEQFF
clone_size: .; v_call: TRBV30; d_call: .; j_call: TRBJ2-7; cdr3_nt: TGTGCCTGGAGACCAGGTTTACAGTACGAGCAGTACTTC; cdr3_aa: CAWRPGLQYEQYF
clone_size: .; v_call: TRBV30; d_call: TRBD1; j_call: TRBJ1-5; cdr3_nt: TGTGCCTGGGAGCTACAGGGGCCCAGGGGTCAGCCCCAGCATTTT; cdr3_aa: CAWELQGPRGQPQHF
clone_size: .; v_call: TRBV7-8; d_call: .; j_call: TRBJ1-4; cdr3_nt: TGTGCCAGCAGCTTAGGGGGGCCCTATGACCACGAAAAACTGTTTTTT; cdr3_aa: CASSLGGPYDHEKLFF
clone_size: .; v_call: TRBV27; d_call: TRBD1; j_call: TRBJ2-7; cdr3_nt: TGTGCCAGCAGTCTCAGCGGGACAGGGCCCTACGAGCAGTACTTC; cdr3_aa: CASSLSGTGPYEQYF
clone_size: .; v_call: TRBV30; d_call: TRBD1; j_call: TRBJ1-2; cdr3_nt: TGTGCCTGGAGTGCTACAGGGGGACGCTATGGCTACACCTTC; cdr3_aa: CAWSATGGRYGYTF
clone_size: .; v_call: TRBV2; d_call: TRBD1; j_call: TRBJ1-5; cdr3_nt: TGTGCCAGCGGAAGGGGACAGGGGAGTAATCAGCCCCAGCATTTT; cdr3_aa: CASGRGQGSNQPQHF
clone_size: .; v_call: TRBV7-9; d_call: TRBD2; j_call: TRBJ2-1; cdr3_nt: TGTGCCAGCAGCTCCGGGACTAGCGGGAGTGAGCAGTTCTTC; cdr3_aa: CASSSGTSGSEQFF
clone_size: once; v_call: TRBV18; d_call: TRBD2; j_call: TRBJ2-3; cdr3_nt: TGTGCCAGCTCGGAACAGGGCAGCGGGAGTTGGGGCACAGATACGCAGTATTTT; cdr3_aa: CASSEQGSGSWGTDTQYF
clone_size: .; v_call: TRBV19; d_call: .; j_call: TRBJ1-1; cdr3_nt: TGTGCCAGTAGTCCCCTACAGGGTATGATCACTGAAGCTTTCTTT; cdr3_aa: CASSPLQGMITEAFF
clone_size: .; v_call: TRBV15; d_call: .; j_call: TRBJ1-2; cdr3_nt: TGTGCCACCAGCATGAGTTCGGAGGGAGTTGGCTACACCTTC; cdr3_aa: CATSMSSEGVGYTF
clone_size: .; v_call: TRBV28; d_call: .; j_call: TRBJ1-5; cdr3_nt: TGTGCCAGCAGCCGGGACACGAAGATCAGGAGGCCCCAGCATTTT; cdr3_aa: CASSRDTKIRRPQHF
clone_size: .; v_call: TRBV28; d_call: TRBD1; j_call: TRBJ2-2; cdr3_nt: TGTGCCAGCAGGGGACAGGGGACGGGCACCGGGGAGCTGTTTTTT; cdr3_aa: CASRGQGTGTGELFF
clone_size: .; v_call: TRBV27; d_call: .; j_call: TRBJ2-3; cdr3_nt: TGTGCCAGCAGTTTAGACAAGTACACAGATACGCAGTATTTT; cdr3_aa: CASSLDKYTDTQYF
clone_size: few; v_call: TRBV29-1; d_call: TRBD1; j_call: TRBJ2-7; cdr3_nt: TGCAGCGTGGGGACAGGGGAGATTTACGAGCAGTACTTC; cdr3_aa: CSVGTGEIYEQYF
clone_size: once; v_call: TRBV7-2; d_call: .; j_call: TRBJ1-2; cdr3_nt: TGTGCCAGCAGCTTAGATGTAGCTAACTATGGCTACACCTTC; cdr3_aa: CASSLDVANYGYTF
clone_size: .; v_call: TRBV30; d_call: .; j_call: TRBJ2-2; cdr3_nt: TGTGCCTCCTTGCTCAGGCTGTACACCGGGGAGCTGTTTTTT; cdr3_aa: CASLLRLYTGELFF
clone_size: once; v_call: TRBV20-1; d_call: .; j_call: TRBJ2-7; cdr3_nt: TGCAGTGCGGCACAGGAGTACGAGCAGTACTTC; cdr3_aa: CSAAQEYEQYF
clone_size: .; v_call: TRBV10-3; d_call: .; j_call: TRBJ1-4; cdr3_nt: TGTGCCATCAGTGTATCAGGGGAAAATGAAAAACTGTTTTTT; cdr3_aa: CAISVSGENEKLFF
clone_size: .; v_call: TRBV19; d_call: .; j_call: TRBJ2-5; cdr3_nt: TGTGCCAGTAGTGCCCGGACTGGCCAAGAGACCCAGTACTTC; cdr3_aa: CASSARTGQETQYF
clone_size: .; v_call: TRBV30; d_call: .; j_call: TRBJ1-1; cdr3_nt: TGTGCCTGGAGTGTCGTTGAGGGCACTGAAGCTTTCTTT; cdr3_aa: CAWSVVEGTEAFF
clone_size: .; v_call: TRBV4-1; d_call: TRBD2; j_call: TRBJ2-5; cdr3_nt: TGCGCCAGCAGCCATCACCCGGGACTAGCGGGACTTCAAGAGACCCAGTACTTC; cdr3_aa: CASSHHPGLAGLQETQYF
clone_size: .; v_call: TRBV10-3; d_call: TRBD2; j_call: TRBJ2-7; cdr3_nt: TGTGCCATCTCCGGGACTAGCGGGATCTACGAGCAGTACTTC; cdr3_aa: CAISGTSGIYEQYF
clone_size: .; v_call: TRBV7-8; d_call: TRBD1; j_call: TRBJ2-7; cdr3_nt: TGTGCCAGCAGCTTAGGCTTTAGGGACAGAACCTACGAGCAGTACTTC; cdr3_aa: CASSLGFRDRTYEQYF
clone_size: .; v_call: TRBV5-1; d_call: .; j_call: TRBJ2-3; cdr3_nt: TGCGCCAGCGATGAAGGGCAGGGAGATACGCAGTATTTT; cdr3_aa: CASDEGQGDTQYF
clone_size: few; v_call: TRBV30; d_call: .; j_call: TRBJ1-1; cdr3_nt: TGTGCCTGGAGTGTAGGTACAGGTAGGGATGAAGCTTTCTTT; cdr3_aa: CAWSVGTGRDEAFF
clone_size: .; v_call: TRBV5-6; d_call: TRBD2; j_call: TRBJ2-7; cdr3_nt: TGTGCCAGCAGCCCGACTGGACTAGCGGGAGAGTACGAGCAGTACTTC; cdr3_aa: CASSPTGLAGEYEQYF
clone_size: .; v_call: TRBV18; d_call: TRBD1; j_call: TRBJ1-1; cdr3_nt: TGTGCCAGCTCACCCGGGACAGGGACGAACACTGAAGCTTTCTTT; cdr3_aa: CASSPGTGTNTEAFF